This is a list of T cell receptor beta chains from one sample in a study of cytomegalovirus exposure and HLA in healthy donors. Only in-frame clones appear in the TCRdb table, and some are missing; sequencing was by immunoSEQ multiplex PCR. This table holds roughly 100,000 clones, nearly 85% found once. Specimen: PBMCs. The receptors were sampled from a man aged 18 to 29 in good health and CMV-seronegative. CDR3s include the opening cysteine and the closing phenylalanine or tryptophan. The D gene is left open where the match is weak. Size values are once, few and many counts, or a class for expanded clones, and some rows have none.

d_call j_call v_call clone_size cdr3_aa cdr3_nt
TRBD1 TRBJ1-2 TRBV19 NA CASSGTGGEANYGYTF TGTGCCAGTAGTGGGACAGGGGGAGAAGCTAACTATGGCTACACCTTC
TRBD1 TRBJ2-7 TRBV4-3 NA CASSQETGTYEQYF TGCGCCAGCAGCCAAGAGACAGGGACGTACGAGCAGTACTTC
TRBD1 TRBJ2-3 TRBV5-4 NA CASSSVTGTGPDTQYF TGTGCCAGCAGCTCGGTGACCGGGACAGGGCCCGATACGCAGTATTTT
TRBD1 TRBJ1-2 TRBV27 NA CASSNFRTGGHYGYTF TGTGCCAGCAGTAATTTTAGGACAGGTGGGCACTATGGCTACACCTTC
TRBD1 TRBJ2-3 TRBV9 NA CASSPRETGASTDTQYF TGTGCCAGCAGCCCGAGGGAGACAGGGGCTAGCACAGATACGCAGTATTTT
TRBD1 TRBJ2-1 TRBV27 NA CASTPGTGANNEQFF TGTGCCAGCACTCCCGGGACAGGGGCCAACAATGAGCAGTTCTTC
NA TRBJ1-5 TRBV2 NA CASSEGLSGSNQPQHF TGTGCCAGCAGTGAGGGCCTAAGTGGTAGCAATCAGCCCCAGCATTTT
TRBD1 TRBJ1-1 TRBV19 NA CASSMDREKMNTEAFF TGTGCCAGTAGCATGGACAGGGAAAAAATGAACACTGAAGCTTTCTTT
TRBD1 TRBJ2-7 TRBV19 NA CASSHRRQGASYEQYF TGTGCCAGTAGTCATCGAAGACAGGGGGCGTCCTACGAGCAGTACTTC
TRBD1 TRBJ1-1 TRBV4-3 NA CASSQDRAGGLTEAFF TGCGCCAGCAGCCAAGATAGGGCAGGGGGTCTCACTGAAGCTTTCTTT
NA TRBJ2-2 TRBV2 NA CASSGPVSNTGELFF TGTGCCAGCAGTGGCCCAGTATCGAACACCGGGGAGCTGTTTTTT
TRBD1 TRBJ1-1 TRBV5-6 NA CASSSRDRVNTEAFF TGTGCCAGCAGCTCAAGGGACAGGGTGAACACTGAAGCTTTCTTT
NA TRBJ2-2 TRBV4-3 NA CASSQGPTRVLAGELFF TGCGCCAGCAGCCAAGGCCCCACCAGGGTTCTGGCCGGGGAGCTGTTTTTT
NA TRBJ1-1 TRBV7-6 NA CASSLGLKGRGTEAFF TGTGCCAGCAGCTTAGGTTTGAAGGGGAGGGGGACTGAAGCTTTCTTT
TRBD2 TRBJ2-1 TRBV7-2 NA CASSQSLAGFQFF TGTGCCAGCAGCCAGAGTTTAGCGGGGTTCCAATTCTTC
TRBD1 TRBJ2-7 TRBV5-6 few CASSAAGGAYEQYF TGTGCCAGCAGCGCCGCAGGGGGCGCCTACGAGCAGTACTTC
NA TRBJ1-1 TRBV5-1 NA CASSLEGRVNTEAFF TGCGCCAGCAGCTTGGAGGGCAGGGTGAACACTGAAGCTTTCTTT
TRBD2 TRBJ2-1 TRBV7-3 NA CASSLNSRGLAGVAEQFF TGTGCCAGCAGCTTAAATAGTAGGGGACTAGCGGGAGTGGCTGAGCAGTTCTTC
NA TRBJ1-1 TRBV21-1 NA CASSKAGERQGVRTEAFF TGTGCCAGCAGCAAAGCGGGCGAGAGACAGGGGGTTCGGACTGAAGCTTTCTTT
TRBD1 TRBJ1-3 TRBV5-4 NA CASRNRGDGNTIYF TGTGCCAGCAGAAACAGGGGTGACGGAAACACCATATATTTT
NA TRBJ2-7 TRBV28 NA CASSSTASVTEQYF TGTGCCAGCAGTTCGACAGCCTCTGTCACCGAGCAGTACTTC
NA TRBJ1-5 TRBV19 NA CATGRANQPQHF TGTGCTACTGGCAGGGCCAATCAGCCCCAGCATTTT
NA TRBJ1-1 TRBV5-4 NA CASNTGTTEAFF TGTGCCAGCAATACAGGGACCACTGAAGCTTTCTTT
NA TRBJ1-1 TRBV9 NA CASSPEGLNTEAFF TGTGCCAGCAGCCCGGAGGGGTTGAACACTGAAGCTTTCTTT
NA TRBJ2-7 TRBV4-3 NA CASSQDQGNFLYEQYF TGCGCCAGCAGCCAAGATCAGGGCAACTTTCTCTACGAGCAGTACTTC
TRBD2 TRBJ2-3 TRBV4-3 NA CASSQVVRLAGGPGDTQYF TGCGCCAGCAGCCAAGTGGTGCGGTTAGCGGGAGGCCCCGGAGATACGCAGTATTTT
TRBD1 TRBJ1-1 TRBV6-1 NA CASSDPGQGMNEAFF TGTGCCAGCAGTGATCCGGGACAGGGTATGAATGAAGCTTTCTTT
NA TRBJ2-7 TRBV5-5 once CASSPEPAQGGYEQYF TGTGCCAGCAGCCCAGAGCCGGCTCAGGGTGGTTACGAGCAGTACTTC
TRBD1 TRBJ1-2 TRBV13 once CASTFFGTGGGYGYTF TGTGCCAGCACCTTCTTTGGGACAGGGGGAGGGTATGGCTACACCTTC
TRBD2 TRBJ2-1 TRBV6-4 NA CASSEEAGGRHEQFF TGTGCCAGCAGTGAAGAGGCGGGAGGGAGGCATGAGCAGTTCTTC
TRBD2 TRBJ2-7 TRBV4-1 NA CASSQQAGNSYEQYF TGCGCCAGCAGCCAACAAGCGGGGAACTCCTACGAGCAGTACTTC
TRBD1 TRBJ2-7 TRBV12-5 NA CASGPTGGLLYEQYF TGTGCTAGTGGCCCGACAGGGGGCCTCCTCTACGAGCAGTACTTC
NA TRBJ1-1 TRBV10-2 NA CASSVDPGTEAFF TGCGCCAGCAGTGTTGACCCGGGGACTGAAGCTTTCTTT
NA TRBJ2-2 TRBV15 NA CATSSVREQNTGELFF TGTGCCACCAGCAGTGTTCGGGAGCAGAACACCGGGGAGCTGTTTTTT
NA TRBJ1-1 TRBV30 NA CAWIGKGLMNTEAFF TGTGCCTGGATAGGGAAGGGGTTGATGAACACTGAAGCTTTCTTT
TRBD2 TRBJ2-2 TRBV10-3 NA CAIYPRLAENTGELFF TGTGCCATCTACCCCCGACTAGCAGAGAACACCGGGGAGCTGTTTTTT
NA TRBJ2-1 TRBV7-2 once CASSLGGRVRVYNEQFF TGTGCCAGCAGCTTGGGGGGTAGGGTAAGGGTCTACAATGAGCAGTTCTTC
TRBD2 TRBJ2-1 TRBV29-1 NA CSVLPLAGGLNEQFF TGCAGCGTCTTGCCCCTAGCGGGAGGTCTCAATGAGCAGTTCTTC
NA TRBJ2-1 TRBV28 NA CASSLAGESNEQFF TGTGCCAGCAGTTTGGCAGGGGAGTCAAATGAGCAGTTCTTC